Listed below are T cell receptor beta chains from one sample, sequenced in a study of T-cell memory formation after mild COVID-19. Each CDR3 protein is one row after TCRdb ran MiXCR on the 5' RACE reads. The sample has hundreds of thousands of distinct CDR3 sequences; approximately 15% are singletons. Sample: PBMCs or a T cell subset sorted from them (not recorded which). The receptors originated from an adult woman who had mild COVID-19 (a few samples of this study predate the infection). Cell type and time point are not known. The CDR3 runs from the conserved cysteine through the conserved F or W. A D gene is named only where the DNA matches it firmly. A row's size may be missing; if present it is once, few, many or a size class.

TRBD2 | . | TRBJ2-1 | TRBV7-9 | TGTGCCAGCGGCCTAGCGGGGGGGCCCTATGAGCAGTTCTTC | CASGLAGGPYEQFF
. | . | TRBJ2-2 | TRBV7-8 | TGTGCCAGCAGCTGGGGACAAATCACCACCGGGGAGCTGTTTTTT | CASSWGQITTGELFF
. | few | TRBJ1-4 | TRBV3-1 | TGTGCCAGCGGGCTCGAAAAACTGTTTTTT | CASGLEKLFF
. | few | TRBJ2-7 | TRBV5-1 | TGCGCCAGCAGCCCCAGTAACCCCCGGGACGAGCAGTACTTC | CASSPSNPRDEQYF
. | . | TRBJ2-7 | TRBV12-3/TRBV12-4 | TGTGCCAGCAGCCCTCAAACTGAAACCTACGAGCAGTACTTC | CASSPQTETYEQYF
. | . | TRBJ2-7 | TRBV5-5 | TGTGCCAGCACTCCCGGGCCTTTTAGCTCCTACGAGCAGTACTTC | CASTPGPFSSYEQYF
TRBD2 | few | TRBJ2-5 | TRBV24-1 | TGTGCCACCAGTGATTCGGGACTAGCGGGGGGGTCGGAGACCCAGTACTTC | CATSDSGLAGGSETQYF
TRBD1 | . | TRBJ2-3 | TRBV12-3/TRBV12-4 | TGTGCCAGCAGTCCCCACACAGGGGGGAGCACAGATACGCAGTATTTT | CASSPHTGGSTDTQYF
. | few | TRBJ2-7 | TRBV4-3 | TGCGCCAGCAGCCAAGAGAGACAGCTCCGTGGTGAGCAGTACTTC | CASSQERQLRGEQYF
. | many | TRBJ2-5 | TRBV7-2 | TGTGCCAGCAGCACAGTTAGCGGAGCTCAAGAGACCCAGTACTTC | CASSTVSGAQETQYF
TRBD1 | . | TRBJ1-5 | TRBV15 | TGTGCCACCACCCAGACAGGGATGAGCAATCAGCCCCAGCATTTT | CATTQTGMSNQPQHF
. | few | TRBJ2-1 | TRBV7-2 | TGTGCCAGCAGCTTAGTTGCTAGTTATGAGCAGTTCTTC | CASSLVASYEQFF
. | many | TRBJ1-1 | TRBV5-1 | TGCGCCAGCAGGGCCGACCTGGCCATGAACACTGAAGCTTTCTTT | CASRADLAMNTEAFF
. | . | TRBJ2-3 | TRBV7-9 | TGTGCCAGCAGCTCAACAGGCCCTCGGACAGATACGCAGTATTTT | CASSSTGPRTDTQYF
. | . | TRBJ2-7 | TRBV7-9 | TGTGCCAGCAGCTTAATTGCGCGCGAGCAGTACTTC | CASSLIAREQYF
TRBD2 | . | TRBJ2-3 | TRBV6-5 | TGTGCCAGCAGACGGCGGGAGGGCCGGGATACGCAGTATTTT | CASRRREGRDTQYF
TRBD1 | . | TRBJ1-5 | TRBV10-3 | TGTGCCATCAGTGAGGCCCGGGACAGCCACAATCAGCCCCAGCATTTT | CAISEARDSHNQPQHF
TRBD1 | . | TRBJ1-1 | TRBV4-2 | TGTGCCAGCAGCCATCCAGGGGGCGGGCCGTATCCTTTCTTT | CASSHPGGGPYPFF
. | many | TRBJ2-3 | TRBV7-9 | TGTGCCAGCAGCTTAGAGGGCCGTGGCACAGATACGCAGTATTTT | CASSLEGRGTDTQYF